These T cell receptor beta chains were read from a single sample in a study of CD8 T cells in ankylosing spondylitis. Via MiXCR, TCRdb re-called the 5' RACE reads, giving one row per CDR3 protein. The data show about 160,000 distinct CDR3 sequences, with about 42% seen just once and roughly 15% held by the top ten. The sample comprised synovial fluid, either unsorted or a sorted T cell fraction (not recorded which). These TCRs come from a male donor with ankylosing spondylitis. Each CDR3 is given with its conserved first and last residue. Fields, in order: D gene, V gene, J gene, clone size, CDR3 DNA, CDR3 protein. The D gene is left open where the match is weak. Clone size appears in some rows only: once, few, many, or a class for an expanded clone.

d_gene: .
v_gene: TRBV30
j_gene: TRBJ2-2
abundance: few
CDR3nt: TGTGCCTGGACGACCAGTCCGTTCGGGGAGCTGTTTTTT
CDR3aa: CAWTTSPFGELFF

d_gene: .
v_gene: TRBV20-1
j_gene: TRBJ2-5
abundance: .
CDR3nt: TGCAGTGCTAGTTGGGCGAGCGGTAATGCCGAAGAGACCCAGTACTTC
CDR3aa: CSASWASGNAEETQYF

d_gene: TRBD1
v_gene: TRBV2
j_gene: TRBJ2-3
abundance: few
CDR3nt: TGTGCCAGCAGGGAAGATGGGACAGGGGGCACAGATACGCAGTATTTT
CDR3aa: CASREDGTGGTDTQYF

d_gene: .
v_gene: TRBV12-3/TRBV12-4
j_gene: TRBJ1-2
abundance: few
CDR3nt: TGTGCCAGCAGTTGGAAAGGGATATTAGCTAACTATGGCTACACCTTC
CDR3aa: CASSWKGILANYGYTF

d_gene: .
v_gene: TRBV7-9
j_gene: TRBJ2-1
abundance: .
CDR3nt: TGTGCCAGCACCCATAATGGGAGTGGTAGAAATGAGCTGTTCTTC
CDR3aa: CASTHNGSGRNELFF

d_gene: .
v_gene: TRBV4-1
j_gene: TRBJ1-2
abundance: .
CDR3nt: TGCGCCAGCAGCCAAGTAGGGGGGGCAAACTATGGCTACACCTTC
CDR3aa: CASSQVGGANYGYTF

d_gene: .
v_gene: TRBV10-3
j_gene: TRBJ1-1
abundance: many
CDR3nt: TGTGCCATCAGTGATTCGACAGGCGAAGCTTTCTTT
CDR3aa: CAISDSTGEAFF

d_gene: .
v_gene: TRBV11-3
j_gene: TRBJ2-1
abundance: few
CDR3nt: TGTGCCAGCAGCTTAGATCCCGGGGGCTCCTACAATGAGCAGTTCTTC
CDR3aa: CASSLDPGGSYNEQFF

d_gene: .
v_gene: TRBV11-2
j_gene: TRBJ2-2
abundance: few
CDR3nt: TGTGCCAGCAGCTTAGCTTACAGGGCGCCCACCGGGGAGCTGTTTTTT
CDR3aa: CASSLAYRAPTGELFF

d_gene: .
v_gene: TRBV11-2
j_gene: TRBJ2-7
abundance: many
CDR3nt: TGTGCCAGCAGCTTAGGGTATGGGGCCCTCTCCTACGAGCAGTACTTC
CDR3aa: CASSLGYGALSYEQYF

d_gene: .
v_gene: TRBV6-2/TRBV6-3
j_gene: TRBJ2-1
abundance: few
CDR3nt: TGTGCCAGCAGTTACCCCGGGACCTGGGTTGAGCAGTTCTTC
CDR3aa: CASSYPGTWVEQFF

d_gene: .
v_gene: TRBV4-3
j_gene: TRBJ1-2
abundance: few
CDR3nt: TGCGCCAGCAGCCAAAGGGCAGGGGTTTTCTATGGCTACACCTTC
CDR3aa: CASSQRAGVFYGYTF

d_gene: .
v_gene: TRBV6-1
j_gene: TRBJ2-2
abundance: .
CDR3nt: TGTGCCACCAGGGACCAGTCCGAAACCGGGGAGCTGTTTTTT
CDR3aa: CATRDQSETGELFF

d_gene: .
v_gene: TRBV18
j_gene: TRBJ2-1
abundance: .
CDR3nt: TGTGCCAGCTCACCTCGGCAGACCACCTACAATGAGCAGTTCTTC
CDR3aa: CASSPRQTTYNEQFF

d_gene: .
v_gene: TRBV12-3/TRBV12-4
j_gene: TRBJ1-5
abundance: .
CDR3nt: TGTGCCAGCAGCAAGGGGACCTTCAATCCCCAGCCCCAGCATTTT
CDR3aa: CASSKGTFNPQPQHF

d_gene: .
v_gene: TRBV12-3/TRBV12-4
j_gene: TRBJ1-1
abundance: many
CDR3nt: TGTGCCAGCAACCCCGGGCAGAACACTGAAGCTTTCTTT
CDR3aa: CASNPGQNTEAFF

d_gene: TRBD1
v_gene: TRBV27
j_gene: TRBJ1-1
abundance: .
CDR3nt: TGTGCCAGCAGTTGGGGGACAGGGTCGGACACTGAAGCTTTCTTT
CDR3aa: CASSWGTGSDTEAFF

d_gene: .
v_gene: TRBV14
j_gene: TRBJ2-2
abundance: .
CDR3nt: TGTGCCAGCAGCCAAGTTTCTAGCACAGGAGAATCGAACACCGGGGAGCTGTTTTTT
CDR3aa: CASSQVSSTGESNTGELFF

d_gene: .
v_gene: TRBV28
j_gene: TRBJ2-5
abundance: .
CDR3nt: TGTGCCAGCAGTCCCGGGACCGGCGCCCAGTACTTC
CDR3aa: CASSPGTGAQYF

d_gene: .
v_gene: TRBV12-3/TRBV12-4
j_gene: TRBJ2-1
abundance: few
CDR3nt: TGTGCCAGCAGCTGGGACTTCAATGAGCAGTTCTTC
CDR3aa: CASSWDFNEQFF

d_gene: .
v_gene: TRBV6-2/TRBV6-3
j_gene: TRBJ1-3
abundance: .
CDR3nt: TGTGCCAGCAGCCCTATCCGACGGTTATGGTCTGGAAACACCATATATTTT
CDR3aa: CASSPIRRLWSGNTIYF

d_gene: .
v_gene: TRBV15
j_gene: TRBJ2-3
abundance: .
CDR3nt: TGTGCCACCAGCATAAGCCTTGGGCCAGCAACAGATACGCAGTATTTT
CDR3aa: CATSISLGPATDTQYF

d_gene: .
v_gene: TRBV12-3/TRBV12-4
j_gene: TRBJ1-1
abundance: .
CDR3nt: TGTGCCAGCAGTCCGCCTCCGGCTACTTTTAGACAAGCTTTCTTT
CDR3aa: CASSPPPATFRQAFF

d_gene: .
v_gene: TRBV12-3/TRBV12-4
j_gene: TRBJ2-1
abundance: medium-sized
CDR3nt: TGTGCCAGCAGTTTATCGCAGGGCCGGAATGAGCAGTTCTTC
CDR3aa: CASSLSQGRNEQFF

d_gene: .
v_gene: TRBV24-1
j_gene: TRBJ1-5
abundance: few
CDR3nt: TGTGCCACCAGTGATTTAGGACCTAGCAATCAGCCCCAGCATTTT
CDR3aa: CATSDLGPSNQPQHF

d_gene: .
v_gene: TRBV28
j_gene: TRBJ2-7
abundance: .
CDR3nt: TGTGCCAGCAGTTTACGATATCCCCTTCTAGAGTCCGCGGCATTTAGCTCCTACGAGCAGTACTTC
CDR3aa: CASSLRYPLLESAAFSSYEQYF

d_gene: .
v_gene: TRBV5-1
j_gene: TRBJ2-3
abundance: few
CDR3nt: TGCGCCAGCAGCTTGGATTGGGGCTGGAGTAGCCCCTTCACAGATACGCAGTATTTT
CDR3aa: CASSLDWGWSSPFTDTQYF

d_gene: .
v_gene: TRBV3-1
j_gene: TRBJ1-6
abundance: .
CDR3nt: TGTGCCAGCAGCCAAGATTTGGGGCAGACCCCGGTTTCACCCCTCCACTTT
CDR3aa: CASSQDLGQTPVSPLHF

d_gene: .
v_gene: TRBV10-2
j_gene: TRBJ1-1
abundance: many
CDR3nt: TGCGCCAGCAGTGGCGGAGTAGACGCTTCGGCCTGGAACACTGAAGCTTTCTTT
CDR3aa: CASSGGVDASAWNTEAFF

d_gene: TRBD1
v_gene: TRBV10-2
j_gene: TRBJ1-2
abundance: few
CDR3nt: TGCGCCAGCAGTGATGGGTTCCCAGGGGGCGCCAACTATGGCTACACCTTC
CDR3aa: CASSDGFPGGANYGYTF

d_gene: .
v_gene: TRBV19
j_gene: TRBJ2-3
abundance: .
CDR3nt: TGTGCCAGTAGCTCATCGCCTACAGATACGCAGTATTTT
CDR3aa: CASSSSPTDTQYF

d_gene: TRBD2
v_gene: TRBV5-6
j_gene: TRBJ2-3
abundance: few
CDR3nt: TGTGCCAGCAGGACCGAAGGAGCGGGGGCATCAGATACGCAGTATTTT
CDR3aa: CASRTEGAGASDTQYF

d_gene: .
v_gene: TRBV28
j_gene: TRBJ1-6
abundance: .
CDR3nt: TGTGCCAGCAGTGGAGTGGATTTAGGGTACTCCTATAATTCACCCCTCCACTTT
CDR3aa: CASSGVDLGYSYNSPLHF

d_gene: TRBD2
v_gene: TRBV3-1
j_gene: TRBJ2-7
abundance: .
CDR3nt: TGTGCCAGCAGCCAAGACCCTAGCGGGAGGGTCTGGCCCTACGAGCAGTACTTC
CDR3aa: CASSQDPSGRVWPYEQYF

d_gene: .
v_gene: TRBV4-1
j_gene: TRBJ2-6
abundance: .
CDR3nt: TGCGCCAGCAGCGAACCCCCCCTACTGAGCTCTGGGGCCAACGTCCTGACTTTC
CDR3aa: CASSEPPLLSSGANVLTF

d_gene: .
v_gene: TRBV6-1
j_gene: TRBJ1-1
abundance: few
CDR3nt: TGTGCCAGCAGTGAAAGCTCAGGGACGGGGAACACTGAAGCTTTCTTT
CDR3aa: CASSESSGTGNTEAFF

d_gene: .
v_gene: TRBV6-1
j_gene: TRBJ2-1
abundance: .
CDR3nt: TGTGCCAGCAGCCGTCACAAGGAAACCTACAATGAGCAGTTCTTC
CDR3aa: CASSRHKETYNEQFF

d_gene: TRBD2
v_gene: TRBV4-1
j_gene: TRBJ2-7
abundance: .
CDR3nt: TGCGCCAGCAGCCAAGATCGACTAGCAGGAACCGGGCAGTACTTC
CDR3aa: CASSQDRLAGTGQYF

d_gene: TRBD2
v_gene: TRBV30
j_gene: TRBJ2-1
abundance: .
CDR3nt: TGTGCCTGGATAAGCGGGAACGACATTGAGCAGTTCTTC
CDR3aa: CAWISGNDIEQFF

d_gene: .
v_gene: TRBV5-1
j_gene: TRBJ2-7
abundance: .
CDR3nt: TGCGCCAGCAGCTTGGGGATTCGCAGGGGTGGTGAGTACGAGCAGTACTTC
CDR3aa: CASSLGIRRGGEYEQYF